The rows below give T cell receptor beta chains drawn from one sample of a study of blood T cell repertoires in COVID-19. Data came from immunoSEQ multiplex PCR; TCRdb stores just in-frame clones and leaves some out. The sample consists of about 54,000 clones, 75% to 95% of them appearing once. The specimen was peripheral blood. These receptors were obtained from a woman aged 40-49 years with active COVID-19. Each CDR3 is given with its conserved first and last residue. A D gene is named only where the DNA matches it firmly. Some rows mark clone size as missing; the rest say once, few, many or name a class of expanded clone.

V gene: TRBV15
clone size: -
D gene: TRBD1
J gene: TRBJ2-7
CDR3 DNA: TGTGCCACCAGCAGAGATCTGCCAGGGGGGCAGTACTTC
CDR3 protein: CATSRDLPGGQYF

V gene: TRBV5-1
clone size: -
D gene: TRBD1
J gene: TRBJ1-1
CDR3 DNA: TGCGCCAGCACCCCGTCAGGGCCAGGGGGCACTGAAGCTTTCTTT
CDR3 protein: CASTPSGPGGTEAFF

V gene: TRBV12-3/TRBV12-4
clone size: once
D gene: TRBD2
J gene: TRBJ2-5
CDR3 DNA: TGTGCCAGCAGTCGCGGGGGGCAAGAGACCCAGTACTTC
CDR3 protein: CASSRGGQETQYF

V gene: TRBV20-1
clone size: -
D gene: -
J gene: TRBJ2-3
CDR3 DNA: TGCAGTGCTAGTTTGGCGGGGTTCGCAGATACGCAGTATTTT
CDR3 protein: CSASLAGFADTQYF

V gene: TRBV7-3
clone size: -
D gene: TRBD2
J gene: TRBJ2-1
CDR3 DNA: TGTGCCAGCTCTCCGGGACTAGAAAGCAATGAGCAGTTCTTC
CDR3 protein: CASSPGLESNEQFF

V gene: TRBV7-2
clone size: -
D gene: -
J gene: TRBJ1-1
CDR3 DNA: TGTGCCAGCAGCTTAGCGCTACGGAACACTGAAGCTTTCTTT
CDR3 protein: CASSLALRNTEAFF

V gene: TRBV10-3
clone size: -
D gene: -
J gene: TRBJ2-7
CDR3 DNA: TGTGCCATCAGTGAGTCGGGCACCAAATACGAGCAGTACTTC
CDR3 protein: CAISESGTKYEQYF

V gene: TRBV6-5
clone size: -
D gene: TRBD1
J gene: TRBJ1-1
CDR3 DNA: TGTGCCAGCAGTTTCTCGACAGGGGCGAACACTGAAGCTTTCTTT
CDR3 protein: CASSFSTGANTEAFF

V gene: TRBV4-2
clone size: -
D gene: TRBD2
J gene: TRBJ2-7
CDR3 DNA: TGTGCCAGCAGCCAAGAGCCGGGACTAGCGGAGGCCTACGAGCAGTACTTC
CDR3 protein: CASSQEPGLAEAYEQYF

V gene: TRBV11-3
clone size: -
D gene: TRBD2
J gene: TRBJ2-1
CDR3 DNA: TGTGCCAGCAGCTTAGATACGGTCCCGGGACTAGGGACTGAGCAGTTCTTC
CDR3 protein: CASSLDTVPGLGTEQFF

V gene: TRBV4-2
clone size: -
D gene: -
J gene: TRBJ1-1
CDR3 DNA: TGTGCCAGCAGCCAAGATAGCGGGGGGAGGTACACTGAAGCTTTCTTT
CDR3 protein: CASSQDSGGRYTEAFF

V gene: TRBV7-3
clone size: -
D gene: TRBD1
J gene: TRBJ2-1
CDR3 DNA: TGTGCCAGCAGCACCCAGGGGGCTGGCTACAATGAGCAGTTCTTC
CDR3 protein: CASSTQGAGYNEQFF

V gene: TRBV19
clone size: -
D gene: -
J gene: TRBJ1-3
CDR3 DNA: TGTGCCAGTAGTGTCTCCGGGGAAGGATTTGGAATAGGAAACACCATATATTTT
CDR3 protein: CASSVSGEGFGIGNTIYF

V gene: TRBV27
clone size: -
D gene: -
J gene: TRBJ1-1
CDR3 DNA: TGTGCCAGCAGTTTATCTGGCGGCAGAGAAGAAGCTTTCTTT
CDR3 protein: CASSLSGGREEAFF